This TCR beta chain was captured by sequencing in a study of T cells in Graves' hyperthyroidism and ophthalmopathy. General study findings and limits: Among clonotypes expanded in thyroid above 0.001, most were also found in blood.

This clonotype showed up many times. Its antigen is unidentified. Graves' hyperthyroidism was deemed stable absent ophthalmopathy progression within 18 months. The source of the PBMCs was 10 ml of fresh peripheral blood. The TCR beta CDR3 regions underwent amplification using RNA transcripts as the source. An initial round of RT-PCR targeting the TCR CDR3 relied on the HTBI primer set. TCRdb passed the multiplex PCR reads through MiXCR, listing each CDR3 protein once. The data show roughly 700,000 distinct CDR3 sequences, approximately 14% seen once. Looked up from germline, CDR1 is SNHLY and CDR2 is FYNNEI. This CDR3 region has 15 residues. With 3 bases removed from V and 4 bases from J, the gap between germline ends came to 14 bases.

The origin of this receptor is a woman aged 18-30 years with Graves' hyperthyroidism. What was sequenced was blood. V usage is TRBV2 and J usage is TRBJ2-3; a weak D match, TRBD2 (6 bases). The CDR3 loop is CASSEIGSFADTQYF. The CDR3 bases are TGTGCCAGCAGTGAGATCGGGAGTTTCGCAGATACGCAGTATTTT.